The source of this TCR beta chain is a study of blood T cell repertoires in COVID-19. Produced via immunoSEQ multiplex PCR; TCRdb's table is partial and in-frame only. Counted here are some 200,000 clones, under 90% occurring once; the ten biggest clones make up more than 4.5%. V lost 4 bases, J lost 0 bases, and 19 bases lay in between. The CDR3 extends over 19 amino acids. CDR1 KGHSH and CDR2 LQKENI come from the germline V gene. The genes are TRBV18 and TRBJ2-6; tentative D call: TRBD1 (6 bases). This TCR came from a woman aged 50 to 60 who had been exposed to COVID-19. The material sequenced was PBMCs or T cells enriched from blood (not recorded which). CDR3 region: CASSLQGQPFTSGANVLTF. The CDR3 DNA sequence: TGTGCCAGCTCACTCCAGGGGCAGCCCTTTACCTCTGGGGCCAACGTCCTGACTTTC.